This TCR beta chain was documented in a study of cytomegalovirus exposure and HLA in healthy donors. Study-level findings and limits: Roughly even sequencing depth across donors was the assumption behind the presence/absence analyses.

It was with 60 Vbeta and 13 Jbeta primers that the PCR ran. Libraries were prepared by immunoSEQ multiplex PCR; TCRdb keeps only in-frame clonotypes and omits some of them. The sample has approximately 170,000 clones, just over 75% seen once. The V gene lost 3 bases and the J gene lost 1 base, with 9 bases spanning the gap. Germline CDR1 and CDR2: PRHDT and FYEKMQ (reference sequence). CDR3 size: 14 residues. This clone is a singleton in its sample. Its antigen is unidentified. The rearrangement joins TRBV13 to TRBJ1-1; D gene uncertain. The sequence came from a woman aged 30 to 39 in good health and CMV-seropositive. The sequenced material came from PBMCs. CDR3 protein: CASSLTERNTEAFF. The CDR3, as DNA: TGTGCCAGCAGCTTGACGGAGAGGAACACTGAAGCTTTCTTT.